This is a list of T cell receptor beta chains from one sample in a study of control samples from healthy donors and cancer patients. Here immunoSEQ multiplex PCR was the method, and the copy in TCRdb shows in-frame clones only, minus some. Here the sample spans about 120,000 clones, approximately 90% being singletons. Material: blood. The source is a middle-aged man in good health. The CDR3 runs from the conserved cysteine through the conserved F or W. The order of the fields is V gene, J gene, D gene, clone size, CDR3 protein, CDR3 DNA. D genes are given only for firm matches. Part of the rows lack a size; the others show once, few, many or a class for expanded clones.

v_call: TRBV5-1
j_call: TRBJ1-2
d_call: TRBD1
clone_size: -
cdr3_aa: CASSGGQGVDGYTF
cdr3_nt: TGCGCCAGCAGCGGGGGACAGGGGGTAGATGGCTACACCTTC

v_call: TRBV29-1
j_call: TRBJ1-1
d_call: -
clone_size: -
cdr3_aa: CSIKTVNTEAFF
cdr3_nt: TGCAGCATTAAGACGGTGAACACTGAAGCTTTCTTT

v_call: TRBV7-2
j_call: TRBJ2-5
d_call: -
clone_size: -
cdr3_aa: CASSFNHKAQETQYF
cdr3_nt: TGTGCCAGCAGCTTCAACCACAAAGCGCAAGAGACCCAGTACTTC

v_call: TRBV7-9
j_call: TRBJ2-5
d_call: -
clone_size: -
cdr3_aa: CATRDSRETQYF
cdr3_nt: TGTGCCACAAGGGACTCCCGAGAGACCCAGTACTTC

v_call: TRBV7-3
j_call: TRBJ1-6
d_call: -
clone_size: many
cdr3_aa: CASSLLGAGSPLHF
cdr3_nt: TGTGCCAGCAGCTTATTAGGGGCCGGGTCACCCCTCCACTTT

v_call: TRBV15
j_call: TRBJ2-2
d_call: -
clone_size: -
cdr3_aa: CATSRGRRELNTGELFF
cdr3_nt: TGTGCCACCAGCAGAGGTCGTAGAGAGTTGAACACCGGGGAGCTGTTTTTT

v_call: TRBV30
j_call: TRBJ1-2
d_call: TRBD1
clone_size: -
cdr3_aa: CAWSILPGQGARVGYTF
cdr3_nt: TGTGCCTGGAGTATCCTCCCGGGACAGGGGGCTCGGGTTGGCTACACCTTC

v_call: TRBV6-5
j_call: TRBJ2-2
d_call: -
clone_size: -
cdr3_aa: CASRQHANTGELFF
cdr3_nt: TGTGCCAGCAGGCAACATGCGAACACCGGGGAGCTGTTTTTT

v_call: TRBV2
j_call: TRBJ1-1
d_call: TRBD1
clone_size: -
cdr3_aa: CASSVGQGSTEAFF
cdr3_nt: TGTGCCAGCAGTGTGGGACAGGGGTCCACTGAAGCTTTCTTT

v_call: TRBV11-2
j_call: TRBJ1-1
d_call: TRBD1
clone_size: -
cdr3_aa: CASRQSDRSEAFF
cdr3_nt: TGTGCCAGCAGGCAATCGGACAGGTCTGAAGCTTTCTTT

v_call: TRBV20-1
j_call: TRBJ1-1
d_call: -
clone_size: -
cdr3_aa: CSASPPGVYTEAFF
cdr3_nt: TGCAGTGCTAGTCCGCCAGGTGTCTACACTGAAGCTTTCTTT

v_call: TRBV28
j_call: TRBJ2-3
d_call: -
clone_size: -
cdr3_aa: CASTDPITDTQYF
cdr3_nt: TGTGCCAGCACCGATCCAATCACAGATACGCAGTATTTT

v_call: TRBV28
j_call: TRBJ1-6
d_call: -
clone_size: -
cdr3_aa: CASSLSPGNNSPLHF
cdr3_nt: TGTGCCAGCAGTTTATCTCCAGGGAATAATTCACCCCTCCACTTT

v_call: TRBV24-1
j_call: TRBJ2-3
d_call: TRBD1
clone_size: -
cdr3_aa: CATSETGQGIRADTQYF
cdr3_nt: TGTGCCACCAGTGAAACGGGACAGGGGATTCGTGCAGATACGCAGTATTTT

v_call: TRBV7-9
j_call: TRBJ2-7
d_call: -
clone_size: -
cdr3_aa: CASSANSYEQYF
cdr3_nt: TGTGCCAGCAGCGCAAACTCCTACGAGCAGTACTTC

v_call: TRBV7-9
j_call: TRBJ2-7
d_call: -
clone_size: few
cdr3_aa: CASSLAGRNYEQYF
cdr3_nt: TGTGCCAGCAGCTTAGCAGGACGGAATTACGAGCAGTACTTC

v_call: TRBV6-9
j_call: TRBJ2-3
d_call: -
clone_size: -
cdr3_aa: CASSCAGARADTQYF
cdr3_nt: TGTGCCAGCAGTTGTGCGGGGGCCAGGGCAGATACGCAGTATTTT

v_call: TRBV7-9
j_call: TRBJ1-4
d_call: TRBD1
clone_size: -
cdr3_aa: CASSIQGGTNEKLFF
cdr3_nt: TGTGCCAGCAGTATTCAGGGGGGAACTAATGAAAAACTGTTTTTT

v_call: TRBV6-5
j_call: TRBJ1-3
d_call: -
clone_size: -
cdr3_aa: CASSYSRGVSGNTIYF
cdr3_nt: TGTGCCAGCAGTTACTCGAGGGGCGTCTCTGGAAACACCATATATTTT

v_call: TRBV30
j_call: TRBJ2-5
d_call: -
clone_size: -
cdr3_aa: CAWHRGGVGTQYF
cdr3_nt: TGTGCCTGGCACAGGGGAGGAGTTGGGACCCAGTACTTC

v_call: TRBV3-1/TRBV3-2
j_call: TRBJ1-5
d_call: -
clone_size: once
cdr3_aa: CASSLGTAGNQPQHF
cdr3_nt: TGTGCCAGCAGCCTTGGGACGGCTGGCAATCAGCCCCAGCATTTT

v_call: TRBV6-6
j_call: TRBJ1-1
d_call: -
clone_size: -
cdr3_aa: CASSYSFQGNTEAFF
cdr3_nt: TGTGCCAGCAGTTACTCGTTTCAGGGGAACACTGAAGCTTTCTTT

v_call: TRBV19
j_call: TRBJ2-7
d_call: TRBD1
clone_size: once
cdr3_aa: CASSIRGQGVYEQYF
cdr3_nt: TGTGCCAGTAGTATCCGAGGACAGGGCGTTTACGAGCAGTACTTC

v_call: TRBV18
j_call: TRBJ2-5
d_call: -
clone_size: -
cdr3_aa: CASSLSQGAETQYF
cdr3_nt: TGTGCCAGCTCACTATCACAGGGAGCAGAGACCCAGTACTTC

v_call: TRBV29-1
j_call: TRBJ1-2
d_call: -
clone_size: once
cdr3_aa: CSVEKGVRGYTF
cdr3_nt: TGCAGCGTTGAAAAGGGGGTGCGAGGCTACACCTTC

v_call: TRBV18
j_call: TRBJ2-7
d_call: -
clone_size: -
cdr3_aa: CASSPRVQPGEQYF
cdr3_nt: TGTGCCAGCTCACCACGGGTCCAACCGGGCGAGCAGTACTTC

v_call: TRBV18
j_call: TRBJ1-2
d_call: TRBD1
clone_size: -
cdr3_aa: CASSPSPGGRAYGYTF
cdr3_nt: TGTGCCAGCTCACCTTCCCCAGGGGGCCGTGCTTATGGCTACACCTTC

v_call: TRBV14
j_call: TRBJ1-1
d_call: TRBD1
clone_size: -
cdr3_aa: CASSQITGGGTEAFF
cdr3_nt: TGTGCCAGCAGCCAGATTACAGGGGGGGGCACTGAAGCTTTCTTT

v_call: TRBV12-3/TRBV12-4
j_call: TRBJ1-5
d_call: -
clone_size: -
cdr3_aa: CASSFENQPQHF
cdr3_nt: TGTGCCAGCAGTTTTGAAAATCAGCCCCAGCATTTT

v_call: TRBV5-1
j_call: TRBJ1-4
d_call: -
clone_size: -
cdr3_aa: CASSYGGEKLFF
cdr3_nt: TGCGCCAGCAGTTATGGTGGTGAAAAACTGTTTTTT

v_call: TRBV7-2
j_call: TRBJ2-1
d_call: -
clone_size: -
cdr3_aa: CASSLAAREQFF
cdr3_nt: TGTGCCAGCAGCTTAGCGGCCCGTGAGCAGTTCTTC

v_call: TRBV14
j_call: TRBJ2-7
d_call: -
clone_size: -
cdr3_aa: CASSPTGHRRAEQYF
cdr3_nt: TGTGCCAGCAGCCCTACAGGTCACAGGCGGGCCGAGCAGTACTTC

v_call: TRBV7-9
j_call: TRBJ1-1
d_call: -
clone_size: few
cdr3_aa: CASSLVYTEAFF
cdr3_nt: TGTGCCAGCAGCTTAGTATACACTGAAGCTTTCTTT

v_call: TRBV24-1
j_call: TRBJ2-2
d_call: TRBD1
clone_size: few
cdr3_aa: CATTRDSNTGELFF
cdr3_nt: TGTGCCACTACAAGGGACAGTAACACCGGGGAGCTGTTTTTT

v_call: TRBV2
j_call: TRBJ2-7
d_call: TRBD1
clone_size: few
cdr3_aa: CASIRDRGQEQYF
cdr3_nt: TGTGCCAGCATTCGGGACAGGGGGCAAGAGCAGTACTTC

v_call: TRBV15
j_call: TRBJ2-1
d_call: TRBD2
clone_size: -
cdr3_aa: CATSKGTSYEQFF
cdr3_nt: TGTGCCACCAGCAAAGGGACTAGCTATGAGCAGTTCTTC

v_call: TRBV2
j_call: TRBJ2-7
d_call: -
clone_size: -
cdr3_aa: CASSDDGRYEQYF
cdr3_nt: TGTGCCAGCAGTGACGATGGCAGATACGAGCAGTACTTC

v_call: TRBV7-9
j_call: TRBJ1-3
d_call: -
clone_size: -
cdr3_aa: CASSLGGRTSGNTIYF
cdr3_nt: TGTGCCAGCAGCTTAGGGGGCAGAACCTCTGGAAACACCATATATTTT

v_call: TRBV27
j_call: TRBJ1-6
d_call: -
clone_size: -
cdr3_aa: CASSLGSPNSPLHF
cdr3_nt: TGTGCCAGCAGTTTAGGATCTCCTAATTCACCCCTCCACTTT